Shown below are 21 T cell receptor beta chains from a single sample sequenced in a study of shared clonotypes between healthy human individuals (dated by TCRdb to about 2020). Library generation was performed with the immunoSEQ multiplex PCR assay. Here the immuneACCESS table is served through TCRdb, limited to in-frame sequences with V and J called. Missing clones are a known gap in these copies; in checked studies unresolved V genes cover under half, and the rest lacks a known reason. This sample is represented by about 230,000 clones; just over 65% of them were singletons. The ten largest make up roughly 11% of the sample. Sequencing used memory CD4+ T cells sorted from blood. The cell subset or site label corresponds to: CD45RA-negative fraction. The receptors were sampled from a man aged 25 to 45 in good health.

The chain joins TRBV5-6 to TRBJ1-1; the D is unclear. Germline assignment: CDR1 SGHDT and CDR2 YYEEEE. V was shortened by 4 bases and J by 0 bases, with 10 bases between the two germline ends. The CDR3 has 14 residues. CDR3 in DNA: TGTGCCAGCAGCCACGACGGTATGAACACTGAAGCTTTCTTT. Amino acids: CASSHDGMNTEAFF.

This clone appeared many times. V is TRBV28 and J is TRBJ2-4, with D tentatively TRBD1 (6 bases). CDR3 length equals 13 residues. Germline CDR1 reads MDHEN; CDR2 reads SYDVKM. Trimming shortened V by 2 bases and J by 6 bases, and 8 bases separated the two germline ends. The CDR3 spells CASSLPGVNIQYF. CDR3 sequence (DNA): TGTGCCAGCAGTTTACCAGGGGTAAACATTCAGTACTTC.

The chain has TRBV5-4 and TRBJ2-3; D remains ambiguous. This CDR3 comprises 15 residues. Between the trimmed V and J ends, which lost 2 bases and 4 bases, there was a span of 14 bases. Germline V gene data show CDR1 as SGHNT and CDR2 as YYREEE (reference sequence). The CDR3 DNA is TGTGCCAGCAGCTTATCGCCAGAAACTTCAGATACGCAGTATTTT. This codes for CASSLSPETSDTQYF.

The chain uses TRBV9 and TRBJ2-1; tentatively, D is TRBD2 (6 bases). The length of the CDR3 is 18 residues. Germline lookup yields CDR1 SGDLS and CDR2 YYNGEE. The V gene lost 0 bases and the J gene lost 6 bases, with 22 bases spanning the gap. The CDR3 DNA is TGTGCCAGCAGCGTAGGGGTCGGGCGGCGGGACCTGCCCAATGAGCAGTTCTTC. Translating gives CASSVGVGRRDLPNEQFF.

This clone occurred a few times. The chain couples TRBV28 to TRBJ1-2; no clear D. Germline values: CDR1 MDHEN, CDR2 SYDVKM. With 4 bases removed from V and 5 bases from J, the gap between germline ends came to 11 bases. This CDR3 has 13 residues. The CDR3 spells CASSSLAGYGYTF. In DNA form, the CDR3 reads TGTGCCAGCAGTTCCCTCGCCGGTTATGGCTACACCTTC.

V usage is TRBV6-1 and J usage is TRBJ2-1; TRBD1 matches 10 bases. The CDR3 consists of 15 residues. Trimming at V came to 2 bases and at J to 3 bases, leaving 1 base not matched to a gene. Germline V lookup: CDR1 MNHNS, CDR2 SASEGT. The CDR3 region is CASSERTGGYNEQFF. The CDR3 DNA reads TGTGCCAGCAGTGAAAGGACAGGGGGCTACAATGAGCAGTTCTTC.

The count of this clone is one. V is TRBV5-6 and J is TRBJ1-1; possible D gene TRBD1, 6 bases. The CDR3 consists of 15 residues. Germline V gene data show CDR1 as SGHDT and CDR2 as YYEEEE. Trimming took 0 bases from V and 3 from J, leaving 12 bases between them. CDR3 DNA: TGTGCCAGCAGCTTGGCTGGTCCAGGGGACACTGAAGCTTTCTTT. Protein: CASSLAGPGDTEAFF.

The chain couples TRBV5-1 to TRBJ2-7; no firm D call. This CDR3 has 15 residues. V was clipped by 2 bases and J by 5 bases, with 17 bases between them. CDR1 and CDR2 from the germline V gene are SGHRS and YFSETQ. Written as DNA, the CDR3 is TGCGCCAGCAGCTTATCGAGTTTTGCAAGAAACGAGCAGTACTTC. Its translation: CASSLSSFARNEQYF.

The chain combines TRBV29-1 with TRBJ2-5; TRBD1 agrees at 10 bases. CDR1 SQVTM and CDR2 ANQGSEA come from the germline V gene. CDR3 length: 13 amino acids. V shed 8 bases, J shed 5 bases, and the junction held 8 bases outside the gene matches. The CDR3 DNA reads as TGCAGCTTGAGACAGGGGGCCGCGGAGACCCAGTACTTC. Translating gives CSLRQGAAETQYF.

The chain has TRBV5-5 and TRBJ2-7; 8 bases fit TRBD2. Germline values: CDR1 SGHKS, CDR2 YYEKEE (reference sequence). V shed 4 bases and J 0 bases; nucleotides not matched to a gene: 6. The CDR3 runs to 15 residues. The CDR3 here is CASSLREGSSYEQYF. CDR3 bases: TGTGCCAGCAGCCTCCGGGAGGGGAGCTCCTACGAGCAGTACTTC.

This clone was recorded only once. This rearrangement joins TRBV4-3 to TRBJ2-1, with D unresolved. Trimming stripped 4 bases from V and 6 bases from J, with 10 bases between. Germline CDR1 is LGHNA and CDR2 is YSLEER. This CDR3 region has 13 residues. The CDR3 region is CASSRSKVNEQFF. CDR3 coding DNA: TGCGCCAGCAGCCGAAGCAAGGTCAATGAGCAGTTCTTC.

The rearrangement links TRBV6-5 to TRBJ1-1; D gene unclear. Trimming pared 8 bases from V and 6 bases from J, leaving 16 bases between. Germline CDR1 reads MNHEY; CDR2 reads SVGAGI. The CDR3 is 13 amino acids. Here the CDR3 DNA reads TGTGCCAGCTCATTGGTGTTCGACGCTGAAGCTTTCTTT. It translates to CASSLVFDAEAFF.

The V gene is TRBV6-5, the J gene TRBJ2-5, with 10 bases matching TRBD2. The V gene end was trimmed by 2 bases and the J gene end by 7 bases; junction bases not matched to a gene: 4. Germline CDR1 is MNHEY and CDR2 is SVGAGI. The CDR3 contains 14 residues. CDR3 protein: CASSYRLAGRTQYF. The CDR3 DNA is TGTGCCAGCAGTTACCGACTAGCGGGTCGGACCCAGTACTTC.

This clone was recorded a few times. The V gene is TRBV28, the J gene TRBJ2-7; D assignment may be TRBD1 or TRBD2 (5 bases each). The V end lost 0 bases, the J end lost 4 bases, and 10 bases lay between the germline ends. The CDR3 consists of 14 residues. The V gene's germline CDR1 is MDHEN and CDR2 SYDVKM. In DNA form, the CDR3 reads TGTGCCAGCAGTTTATGGGGACCCGGGTACGAGCAGTACTTC. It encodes CASSLWGPGYEQYF.

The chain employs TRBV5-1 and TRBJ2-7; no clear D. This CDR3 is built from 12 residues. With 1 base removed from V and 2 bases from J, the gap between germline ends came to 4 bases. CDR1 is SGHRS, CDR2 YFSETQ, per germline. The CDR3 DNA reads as TGCGCCAGCAGCTTGACAGCCTACGAGCAGTACTTC. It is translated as CASSLTAYEQYF. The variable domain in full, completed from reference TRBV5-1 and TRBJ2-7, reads KAGVTQTPRYLIKTRGQQVTLSCSPISGHRSVSWYQQTPGQGLQFLFEYFSETQRNKGNFPGRFSGRQFSNSRSEMNVSTLELGDSALYLCASSLTAYEQYFGPGTRLTVT.

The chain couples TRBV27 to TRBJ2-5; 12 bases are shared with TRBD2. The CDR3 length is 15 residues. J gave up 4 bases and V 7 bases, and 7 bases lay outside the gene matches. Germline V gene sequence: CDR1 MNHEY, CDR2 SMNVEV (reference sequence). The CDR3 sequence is CASTRTSGIGETQYF. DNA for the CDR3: TGTGCCAGCACTCGGACTAGCGGGATTGGAGAGACCCAGTACTTC.

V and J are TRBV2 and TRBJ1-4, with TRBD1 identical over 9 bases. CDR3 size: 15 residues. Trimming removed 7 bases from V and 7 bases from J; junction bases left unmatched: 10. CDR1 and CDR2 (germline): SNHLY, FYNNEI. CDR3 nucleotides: TGTGCCAGCAATTCACGGGACAGGGAGGGTGAAAAACTGTTTTTT. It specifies CASNSRDREGEKLFF.

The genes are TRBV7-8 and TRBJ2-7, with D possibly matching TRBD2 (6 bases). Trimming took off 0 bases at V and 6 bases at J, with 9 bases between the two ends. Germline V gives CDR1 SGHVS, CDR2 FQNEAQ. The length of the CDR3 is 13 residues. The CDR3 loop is CASSLAGGVEQYF. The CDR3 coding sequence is TGTGCCAGCAGCTTAGCAGGCGGGGTCGAGCAGTACTTC.

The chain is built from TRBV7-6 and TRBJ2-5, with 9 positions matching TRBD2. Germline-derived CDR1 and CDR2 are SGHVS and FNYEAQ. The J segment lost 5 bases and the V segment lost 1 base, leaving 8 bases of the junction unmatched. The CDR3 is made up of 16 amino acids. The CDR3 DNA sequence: TGTGCCAGCAGCTTAGAGGTACGAGCGGGAGGTGAGACCCAGTACTTC. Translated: CASSLEVRAGGETQYF.

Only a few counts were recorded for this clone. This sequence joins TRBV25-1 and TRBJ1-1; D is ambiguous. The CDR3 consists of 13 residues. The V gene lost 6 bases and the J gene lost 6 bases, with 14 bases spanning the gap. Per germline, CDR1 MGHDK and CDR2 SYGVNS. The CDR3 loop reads CASSSSGRAEAFF. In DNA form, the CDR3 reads TGTGCCAGCAGCAGCTCCGGACGGGCTGAAGCTTTCTTT.

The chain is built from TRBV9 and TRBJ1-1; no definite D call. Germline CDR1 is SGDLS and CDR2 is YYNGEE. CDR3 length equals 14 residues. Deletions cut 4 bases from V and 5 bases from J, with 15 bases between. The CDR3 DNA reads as TGTGCCAGCAGCCAGGTACAGAGGGCTACTGAAGCTTTCTTT. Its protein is CASSQVQRATEAFF. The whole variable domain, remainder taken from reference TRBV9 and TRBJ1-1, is DSGVTQTPKHLITATGQRVTLRCSPRSGDLSVYWYQQSLDQGLQFLIQYYNGEERAKGNILERFSAQQFPDLHSELNLSSLELGDSALYFCASSQVQRATEAFFGQGTRLTVV.